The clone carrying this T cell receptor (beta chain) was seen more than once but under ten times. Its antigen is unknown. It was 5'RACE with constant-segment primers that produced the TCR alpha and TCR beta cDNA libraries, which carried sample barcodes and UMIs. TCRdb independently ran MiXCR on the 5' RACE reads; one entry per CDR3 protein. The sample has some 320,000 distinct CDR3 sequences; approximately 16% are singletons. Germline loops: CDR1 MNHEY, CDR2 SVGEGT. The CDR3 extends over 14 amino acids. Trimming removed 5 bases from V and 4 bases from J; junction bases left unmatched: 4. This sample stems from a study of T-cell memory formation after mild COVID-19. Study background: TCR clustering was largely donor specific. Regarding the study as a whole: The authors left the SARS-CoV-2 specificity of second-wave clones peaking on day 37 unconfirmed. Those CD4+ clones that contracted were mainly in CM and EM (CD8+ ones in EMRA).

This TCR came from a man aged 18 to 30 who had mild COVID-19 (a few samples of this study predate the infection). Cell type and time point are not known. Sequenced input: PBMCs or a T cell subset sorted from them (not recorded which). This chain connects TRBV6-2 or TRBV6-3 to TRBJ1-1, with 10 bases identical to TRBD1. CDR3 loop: CASSADRGLTEAFF. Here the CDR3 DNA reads TGTGCCAGCAGTGCTGACAGGGGGCTCACTGAAGCTTTCTTT.